These T cell receptor beta chains were read from a single sample in a study of CD8+CD57+ T cells in acquired aplastic anemia. Using its own MiXCR run on the reads, TCRdb lists one record per CDR3 protein. There are hundreds of thousands of distinct CDR3 sequences in the sample; approximately 56% occur only once, and 6.5% to 10% lies in the top ten. Material for sequencing was sorted CD4+, CD8+, or CD8+CD57+ T cells (not recorded which) from PBMCs. These receptors originate from a human donor with severe aplastic anemia or a healthy control (not recorded which). Each CDR3 is given with its conserved first and last residue. Each record gives: D gene, clone size, J gene, V gene, CDR3 DNA, CDR3 protein. D genes are given only for firm matches. Rows may omit the clone size; those that give it use once, few, many or a size class.

D: -; size: -; J: TRBJ2-5; V: TRBV7-9; DNA: TGTGCCAGCGGACCCCGAGAGACCCAGTACTTC; CDR3: CASGPRETQYF
D: TRBD1; size: many; J: TRBJ1-2; V: TRBV30; DNA: TGTGCCTGGAGGGGGACAGGGGGGACCTATGGCTACACCTTC; CDR3: CAWRGTGGTYGYTF
D: -; size: -; J: TRBJ2-1; V: TRBV5-1; DNA: TGCGCCAGCAGCTTGGAGGTGTACAATGAGCAGTTCTTC; CDR3: CASSLEVYNEQFF
D: TRBD1; size: -; J: TRBJ2-1; V: TRBV7-3; DNA: TGTGCCAGCAGCTCCGACAGGGGCCCGCAGTTCTTC; CDR3: CASSSDRGPQFF
D: -; size: many; J: TRBJ1-2; V: TRBV15; DNA: TGTGCCACCAGCAGAGATCCGGGCGTCTATGGCTACACCTTC; CDR3: CATSRDPGVYGYTF
D: TRBD1; size: -; J: TRBJ1-5; V: TRBV2; DNA: TGTGCCAGCAGTTCCGGGACAGAATATCAGCCCCAGCATTTT; CDR3: CASSSGTEYQPQHF
D: -; size: few; J: TRBJ2-7; V: TRBV5-1; DNA: TGCGCCAGCAGCTTGGATGGAGGGACAACCTACGAGCAGTACTTC; CDR3: CASSLDGGTTYEQYF
D: -; size: -; J: TRBJ1-1; V: TRBV7-8; DNA: TGTGCCAGCAGCCAACTGAAGGGTGAAGCTTTCTTT; CDR3: CASSQLKGEAFF
D: -; size: few; J: TRBJ2-1; V: TRBV12-3/TRBV12-4; DNA: TGTGCCAGCAGTTTTGGGACTGCCTACAATGAGCAGTTCTTC; CDR3: CASSFGTAYNEQFF
D: -; size: few; J: TRBJ2-3; V: TRBV5-1; DNA: TGCGCCAGCAGCTTGGGGGGCCAGGGAGGCACAGATACGCAGTATTTT; CDR3: CASSLGGQGGTDTQYF
D: -; size: -; J: TRBJ2-7; V: TRBV20-1; DNA: TGCAGTGCTAGCACAGAGACATCCTACGAGCAGTACTTC; CDR3: CSASTETSYEQYF
D: -; size: -; J: TRBJ2-7; V: TRBV2; DNA: TGTGCCAGCAACGACTACGCTGGCTACGAGCAGTACTTC; CDR3: CASNDYAGYEQYF
D: -; size: few; J: TRBJ2-5; V: TRBV28; DNA: TGTGCCAGCGGCGTCGGTTACCAAGAGACCCAGTACTTC; CDR3: CASGVGYQETQYF
D: -; size: many; J: TRBJ2-1; V: TRBV24-1; DNA: TGTGCCACCAGTGATTTGGCAGGAACTAACAATGAGCAGTTCTTC; CDR3: CATSDLAGTNNEQFF
D: -; size: -; J: TRBJ2-1; V: TRBV7-9; DNA: TGTGCCAGCAGCCTCGGACTTGATGAGTTCTTC; CDR3: CASSLGLDEFF
D: -; size: -; J: TRBJ2-7; V: TRBV15; DNA: TGTGCCACCAGCGGGGGGGGGCAGGGTAATCCCGAGCAGTACTTC; CDR3: CATSGGGQGNPEQYF
D: -; size: -; J: TRBJ2-1; V: TRBV5-1; DNA: TGTGCCAGCAGCTTGGCAGGGGTTAACTACAGTGAGCAGTTCTTC; CDR3: CASSLAGVNYSEQFF
D: TRBD2; size: -; J: TRBJ2-3; V: TRBV20-1; DNA: TGCAGTGCACCCTACGGGCAGGGACTAGCAGGAGATACGCAGTATTTT; CDR3: CSAPYGQGLAGDTQYF